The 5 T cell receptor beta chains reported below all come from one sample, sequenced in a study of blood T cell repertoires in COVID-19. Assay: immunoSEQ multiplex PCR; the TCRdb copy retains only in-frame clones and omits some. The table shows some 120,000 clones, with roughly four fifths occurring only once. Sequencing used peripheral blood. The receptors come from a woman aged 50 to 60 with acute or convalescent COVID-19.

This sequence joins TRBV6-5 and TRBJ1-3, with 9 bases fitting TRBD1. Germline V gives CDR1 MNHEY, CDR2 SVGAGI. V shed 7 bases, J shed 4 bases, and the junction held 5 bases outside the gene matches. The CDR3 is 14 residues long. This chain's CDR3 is CASKKGTGGNTIYF. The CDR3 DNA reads TGTGCCAGCAAAAAGGGGACAGGGGGAAACACCATATATTTT.

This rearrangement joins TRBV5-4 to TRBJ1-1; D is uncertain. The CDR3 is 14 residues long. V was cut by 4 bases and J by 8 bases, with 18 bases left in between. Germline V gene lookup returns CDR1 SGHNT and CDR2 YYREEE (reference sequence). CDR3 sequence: CASSRDGNSKEAFF. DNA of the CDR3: TGTGCCAGCAGCCGTGACGGGAACAGTAAGGAAGCTTTCTTT.

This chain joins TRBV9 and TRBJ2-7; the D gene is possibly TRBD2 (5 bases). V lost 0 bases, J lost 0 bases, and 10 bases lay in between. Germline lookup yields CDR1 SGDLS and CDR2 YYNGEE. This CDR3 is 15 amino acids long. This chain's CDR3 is CASSVGTSNSYEQYF. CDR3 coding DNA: TGTGCCAGCAGCGTAGGGACTTCAAACTCCTACGAGCAGTACTTC.

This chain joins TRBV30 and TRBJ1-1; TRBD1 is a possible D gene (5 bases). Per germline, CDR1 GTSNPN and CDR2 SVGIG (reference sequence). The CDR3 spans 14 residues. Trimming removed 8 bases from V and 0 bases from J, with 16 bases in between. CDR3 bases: TGTGCCAGCGAGACAGCGAGCATGAACACTGAAGCTTTCTTT. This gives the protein CASETASMNTEAFF.

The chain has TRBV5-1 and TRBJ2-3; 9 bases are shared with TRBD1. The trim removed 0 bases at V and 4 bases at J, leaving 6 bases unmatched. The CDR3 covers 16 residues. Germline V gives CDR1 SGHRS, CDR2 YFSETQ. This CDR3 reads CASSLDPGQGSDTQYF. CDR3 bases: TGCGCCAGCAGCTTGGATCCGGGACAGGGTTCAGATACGCAGTATTTT.